This T cell receptor beta chain was retrieved from a study of T-cell memory formation after mild COVID-19. Study summary: Largely, the TCR clusters proved donor specific.

Study-level findings and limits: Pre-infection memory harbored some responding clones, suggesting cross-reactive memory joined.

This clonotype was recorded a few times. Its antigen is currently unknown. TCR alpha and TCR beta cDNA libraries carrying sample barcodes and UMIs were produced by 5'RACE using constant-segment primers. MiXCR, applied by TCRdb to the 5' RACE reads, yields one record per CDR3 protein. The profile shows about 390,000 distinct CDR3 sequences, approximately 16% of them singletons. The V end lost 3 bases, the J end lost 4 bases, and 16 bases lay between the germline ends. The germline CDR1 and CDR2 sequences are LGHNA and YNFKEQ. The CDR3 loop spans 15 amino acids. The material sequenced was PBMCs or a T cell subset sorted from them (not recorded which). The TCR was taken from a man younger than 35 who had mild COVID-19 (a few samples of this study predate the infection). Cell type and time point are not known. The V gene is TRBV4-2, the J gene TRBJ2-7, with D unclear. The CDR3 here is CASSHRTRSRYEQYF. CDR3 DNA: TGTGCCAGCAGCCACCGGACCCGTTCCCGTTACGAGCAGTACTTC.